This T cell receptor beta chain was identified in a study of blood T cell repertoires in COVID-19 (dated by TCRdb to the early 2020s). For the wider study: Collaborator samples came from the United States, Italy and Spain and covered acute and convalescent phases of COVID-19. The prospective study material was composed of cDNA or gDNA derived from T cells, B-cell-depleted T cells, or PBMCs. The dataset comprised deeply sampled blood TCRbeta repertoires from subjects exposed to, actively infected with, or recovered from COVID-19. The repertoires were made available in a free public database intended to serve as a resource for research on the immune response to SARS-CoV-2. The samples were drawn from two sources: the first 160 participants of the ongoing ImmuneRACE study, and 1,200 or so subjects contributed by 6 global collaborators. A de-identified subject ID, COVID-19 status, age in years and sex were almost always included in the sample metadata. HLA class I and class II types, where available, came from metadata supplied by the sample provider rather than from assay-based typing.

Each collaborating institution followed its own protocols to collect whole blood in K2EDTA tubes. For TCRbeta analysis, collaborators shipped samples as frozen whole blood, isolated PBMCs, or DNA extracted from either of those sample types. TCRbeta CDR3 regions were amplified from genomic DNA by means of the immunoSEQ Assay, a bias-controlled multiplex PCR. Per the authors' processing: Nucleated cell counts per sample were estimated from amplification of reference gene primers within the assay. Sequence reads were collapsed and filtered to measure the absolute abundance of every unique TCRbeta CDR3 rearrangement. Productive Simpson clonality was computed per sample as the square root of Simpson's diversity index over productive rearrangements. Here the immuneACCESS table is served through TCRdb, limited to in-frame sequences with V and J called. Missing clones are a known gap in these copies; in checked studies unresolved V genes cover under half, and the rest lacks a known reason. Clone size and V and J calls were adopted from that table, with D and trimming inferred from the DNA. Here the sample has 67,000 or so clones; about four fifths occur a single time. The ten largest clones represent approximately 0.83% of the sample.

About this clone itself: Its antigen target is currently unknown. No per-base quality is available; no much larger clone lies one base away.

Ends trimmed: V by 0 bases, J by 2 bases; bases unmatched to a gene: 9. The CDR3 contains 18 residues, cysteine and phenylalanine counted. The retained sequence is limited to the CDR3, 54 bases, with the frame set at the first base. CDR1 and CDR2 are read off the germline V gene (reference sequence) as SGHNT and YYREEE. Results the study describes overall, beyond this receptor: How much clinical and demographic metadata was included differed by source and by participant, and the metadata was provided uncurated.

The sample consisted of peripheral blood. The sequence derives from a woman between 70 and 85 years old with acute or convalescent COVID-19. The sequence links TRBV5-4 to TRBJ2-4, with 9 bases in between that match TRBD2. CDR3 region: CASSLGGLAGSTKNIQYF. The DNA sequence reads TGTGCCAGCAGCTTGGGGGGCCTAGCGGGGTCGACCAAAAACATTCAGTACTTC. Reference TRBV5-4 and TRBJ2-4 proteins supply the regions before and after the CDR3; the full variable domain is: ETGVTQSPTHLIKTRGQQVTLRCSSQSGHNTVSWYQQALGQGPQFIFQYYREEENGRGNFPPRFSGLQFPNYSSELNVNALELDDSALYLCASSLGGLAGSTKNIQYFGAGTRLSVL.